This paragraph reports one T cell receptor (beta chain). The sample comes from a study of T cell repertoires in ileal Crohn's disease. Overall study: At surgery, around 40% of patients smoked, with median disease duration about eight years. All patients had surgery for stricturing (around 60%) or penetrating (about 39%) disease. About half received postoperative treatment, about a dozen with thiopurines and under 20 anti-TNF. At postoperative colonoscopy, neoterminal ileum biopsies were taken as M6.

Stated time point: neoterminal ileum biopsy at postoperative endoscopy, about 6 months after surgery. The protocol was immunoSEQ multiplex PCR, while the TCRdb copy is restricted to in-frame clones and leaves out a portion. The data show about 62,000 clones, approximately 91% seen once. The sequence derives from an adult with Crohn's disease. The specimen was ileal tissue.

Here the CDR3 DNA reads TGTGCCAGCAGCTTAGGGGGCGATAAACCTAACTATGGCTACACCTTC. It encodes CASSLGGDKPNYGYTF. This chain joins TRBV5-4 and TRBJ1-2; 7 bases match TRBD1. Germline trimming cut 2 bases from V and 0 bases from J; bases unmatched to any gene: 7. This CDR3 contains 16 residues. CDR1 is SGHNT and CDR2 is YYREEE in the germline V gene (reference sequence).